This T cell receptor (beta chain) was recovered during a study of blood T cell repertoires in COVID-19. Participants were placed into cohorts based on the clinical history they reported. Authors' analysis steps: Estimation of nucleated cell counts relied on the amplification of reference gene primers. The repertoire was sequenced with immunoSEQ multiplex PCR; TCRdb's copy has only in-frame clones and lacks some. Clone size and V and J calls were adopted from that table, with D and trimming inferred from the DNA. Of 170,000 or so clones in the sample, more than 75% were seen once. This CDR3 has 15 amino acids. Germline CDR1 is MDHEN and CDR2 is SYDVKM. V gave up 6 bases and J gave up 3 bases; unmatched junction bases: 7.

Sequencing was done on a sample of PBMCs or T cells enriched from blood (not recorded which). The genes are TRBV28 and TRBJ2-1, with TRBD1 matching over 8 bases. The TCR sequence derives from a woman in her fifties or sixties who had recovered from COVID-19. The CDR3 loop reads CASRTTGVDYNEQFF. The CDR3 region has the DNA TGTGCCAGCAGAACGACAGGGGTCGACTACAATGAGCAGTTCTTC. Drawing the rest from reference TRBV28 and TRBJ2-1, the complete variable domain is DVKVTQSSRYLVKRTGEKVFLECVQDMDHENMFWYRQDPGLGLRLIYFSYDVKMKEKGDIPEGYSVSREKKERFSLILESASTNQTSMYLCASRTTGVDYNEQFFGPGTRLTVL.